This T cell receptor (beta chain) is drawn from a study of cytomegalovirus exposure and HLA in healthy donors. The CDR3 is 16 residues long. J gave up 8 bases and V 7 bases, and 19 bases lay outside the gene matches. The germline gives CDR1 LNHDA, CDR2 SQIVND (reference sequence). TCRdb keeps only in-frame clones here, not all; method: immunoSEQ multiplex PCR. The sample has about 220,000 clones, about 87% seen once. A remark on this clone: Its antigen is as yet unknown.

General study results and limits: The study flagged some 180 TCR beta chains as cytomegalovirus-associated. There were three CMV-associated chains whose specificity for CMV antigens was confirmed in vitro.

The chain has TRBV19 and TRBJ1-2, with TRBD1 matching 7 bases. This sequence originates from a man younger than 35 in good health and CMV-seronegative. Sequencing used PBMCs. The CDR3 coding sequence is TGTGCCAGTACTCCCCCGGACAGGCCACTTCAGGGGGGCTACACCTTC. It is translated as CASTPPDRPLQGGYTF.